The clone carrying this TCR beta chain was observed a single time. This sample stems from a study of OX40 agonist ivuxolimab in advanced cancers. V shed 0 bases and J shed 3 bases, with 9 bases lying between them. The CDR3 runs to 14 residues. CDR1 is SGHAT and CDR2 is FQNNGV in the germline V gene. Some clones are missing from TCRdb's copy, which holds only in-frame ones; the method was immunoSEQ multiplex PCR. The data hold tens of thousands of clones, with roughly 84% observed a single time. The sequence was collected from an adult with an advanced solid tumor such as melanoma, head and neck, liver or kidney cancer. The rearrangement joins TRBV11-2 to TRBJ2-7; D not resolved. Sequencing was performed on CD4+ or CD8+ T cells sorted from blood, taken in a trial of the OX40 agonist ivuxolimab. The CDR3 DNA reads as TGTGCCAGCAGCTTAGATTCTGGGGTCTACGAGCAGTACTTC. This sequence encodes CASSLDSGVYEQYF.